This is a list of T cell receptor beta chains from one sample in a study of siplizumab effects on memory and regulatory T cells. This table comes from immunoSEQ multiplex PCR, and its TCRdb copy is limited to in-frame clones, with some not included. The data show about 72,000 clones, under 95% seen once. Sequenced material: CD8+ T cells sorted from blood. The receptor set was obtained from a human donor in good health. CDR3s include the opening cysteine and the closing phenylalanine or tryptophan. Each record gives: clone size, J gene, V gene, CDR3 protein. Only some rows state a clone size, as once, few, many or a class for expanded clones.

NA TRBJ2-2 TRBV15 CATSTRTGGSTGELFF
NA TRBJ2-7 TRBV25-1 CASSGLDRGDEQYF
NA TRBJ1-2 TRBV7-9 CASSLNVGGAGGYGYTF
NA TRBJ2-3 TRBV7-9 CASSLAGGGADTQYF
NA TRBJ2-7 TRBV6-6 CASSYTGPFEQYF
NA TRBJ2-1 TRBV9 CASSVASVGGTNEQFF
NA TRBJ2-5 TRBV5-6 CASSQGQGETQYF
NA TRBJ1-5 TRBV9 CASSVGFRGDQPQHF
NA TRBJ2-1 TRBV19 CASSIDWGPYNEQFF
NA TRBJ2-7 TRBV4-1 CASSHRLASYEQYF
NA TRBJ2-7 TRBV9 CASSPGGSAYEQYF
once TRBJ1-2 TRBV5-6 CASSLVGGLAYGYTF
NA TRBJ2-5 TRBV5-1 CASSARQDNQETQYF
NA TRBJ2-2 TRBV14 CASSQEQGWGTGELFF